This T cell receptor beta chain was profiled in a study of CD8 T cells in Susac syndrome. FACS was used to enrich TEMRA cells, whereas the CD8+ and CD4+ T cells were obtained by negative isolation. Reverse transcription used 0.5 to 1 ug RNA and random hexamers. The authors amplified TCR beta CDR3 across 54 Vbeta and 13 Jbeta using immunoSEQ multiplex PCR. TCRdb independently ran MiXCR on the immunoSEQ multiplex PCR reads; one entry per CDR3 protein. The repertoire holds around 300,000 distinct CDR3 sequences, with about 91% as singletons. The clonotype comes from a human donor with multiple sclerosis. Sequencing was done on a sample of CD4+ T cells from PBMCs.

The CDR3 DNA reads TGTGCCAGCAGCTTAAGCCTGGCCCCTACCAAACCCTACGAGCAGTACTTC. Translating gives CASSLSLAPTKPYEQYF. The chain is built from TRBV7-2 and TRBJ2-7; D gene uncertain. Germline-derived CDR1 and CDR2 are SGHTA and FQGNSA. The CDR3 consists of 17 residues. V was cut by 2 bases and J by 2 bases, with 19 bases left in between.